This T cell receptor beta chain was sequenced for a study of CD8 T cells in Susac syndrome (dated by TCRdb to about 2019). General notes on the study: Among the Susac syndrome patients who were sequenced, clinically active disease was present in about six and clinical remission was observed in about eight. At blood withdrawal, Susac syndrome patients were either therapy-naive, taking corticosteroids (in some cases with IVIg as well), or taking IVIg alone. Whether CD8+ T cell activation and differentiation in Susac syndrome was antigen driven was tested using repertoire sequencing. What the research found in general, with its limitations: In patients with Susac syndrome, the CD4+ T cell repertoire showed no detectable clonal expansion. The number of individuals in the TCR sequencing and HLA analysis was recognized as being relatively small.

The CDR3 holds 12 amino acids from the cysteine to the phenylalanine. Just CDR3 DNA is preserved here, 36 bases in frame from base 1. V has 10 bases trimmed and J has 5 bases trimmed; junction bases matching no gene number 6. The germline V gene supplies CDR1 MDHEN and CDR2 SYDVKM. Concerning this clonotype itself: Its cognate antigen has yet to be identified. Within one base of it there is no much larger clone, and no base qualities were kept.

RNA was extracted using the RNeasy kit, and roughly 0.45 to 1 microgram was reverse transcribed with random hexamers. TCR beta CDR3 regions were amplified with the immunoSEQ multiplex PCR assay covering 54 Vbeta and 13 Jbeta segments. To correct PCR amplification bias, a synthetic template baseline was used for both primer optimization and computational correction. As for the authors' bioinformatics: Only productive sequences were kept, with reads annotated to V, D and J genes according to IMGT and analyzed in immunoSEQ Analyzer. Clonality was calculated as one minus the Shannon entropy normalized by log2 of the number of productive unique sequences. For each patient and control, public and private clones were evaluated among the 100 most prevalent clones. A clone was defined as Susac-specific if it was absent from the healthy and MS cohorts, from over a thousand published viral clones and from other ImmuneACCESS disease sequences. TCRdb passed the public sequencing reads through fastp at Q25 and MiXCR, retaining productive beta sequences. Merged by CDR3 protein, the rows form single entries marked with the most common genes and DNA. These V and J calls originate from TCRdb's pipeline instead of the authors' own analysis. The sample contains some 99,000 distinct CDR3 sequences, roughly 94% of them found a single time. About 0.3% of the sample comes from the top ten.

Peripheral blood CD8+ and CD4+ T cells from healthy donors, Susac syndrome patients and multiple sclerosis patients were profiled by high-throughput TCR beta sequencing. Recently defined diagnostic criteria for definite or probable disease were met by the Susac syndrome patients. Bulk CD8+ and CD4+ T cells were purified magnetically by negative isolation, whereas CD8+ TEMRA cells were enriched by FACS. Blood was drawn into EDTA tubes, processed within 24 hours, and PBMCs were isolated by density gradient centrifugation. PBMCs destined for TCR sequencing were cryopreserved in liquid nitrogen and later thawed in a 37 °C water bath. The sorted or isolated CD4+, CD8+ and CD8+ TEMRA cells reached a purity of at least 90%.

This receptor was identified in a human donor with Susac syndrome. The chain couples TRBV28 to TRBJ2-7, and 9 junctional nucleotides match TRBD1. The sequencing input was CD4+ T cells from PBMCs. The nucleotides are TGTGCCACCGGGGACAGGGTTAACGAGCAGTACTTC. Its protein is CATGDRVNEQYF.